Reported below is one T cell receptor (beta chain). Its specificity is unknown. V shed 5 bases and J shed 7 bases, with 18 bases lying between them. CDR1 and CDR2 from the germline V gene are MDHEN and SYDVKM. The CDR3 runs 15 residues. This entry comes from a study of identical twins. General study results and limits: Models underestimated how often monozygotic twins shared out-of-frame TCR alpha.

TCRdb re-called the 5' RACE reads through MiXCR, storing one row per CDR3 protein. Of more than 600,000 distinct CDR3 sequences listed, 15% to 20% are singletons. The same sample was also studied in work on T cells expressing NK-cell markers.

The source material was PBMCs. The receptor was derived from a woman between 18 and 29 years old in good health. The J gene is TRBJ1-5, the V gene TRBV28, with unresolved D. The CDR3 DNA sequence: TGTGCCAGCAGTACTTCAGGTTTGGGCTGGCAGCCCCAGCATTTT. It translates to CASSTSGLGWQPQHF.